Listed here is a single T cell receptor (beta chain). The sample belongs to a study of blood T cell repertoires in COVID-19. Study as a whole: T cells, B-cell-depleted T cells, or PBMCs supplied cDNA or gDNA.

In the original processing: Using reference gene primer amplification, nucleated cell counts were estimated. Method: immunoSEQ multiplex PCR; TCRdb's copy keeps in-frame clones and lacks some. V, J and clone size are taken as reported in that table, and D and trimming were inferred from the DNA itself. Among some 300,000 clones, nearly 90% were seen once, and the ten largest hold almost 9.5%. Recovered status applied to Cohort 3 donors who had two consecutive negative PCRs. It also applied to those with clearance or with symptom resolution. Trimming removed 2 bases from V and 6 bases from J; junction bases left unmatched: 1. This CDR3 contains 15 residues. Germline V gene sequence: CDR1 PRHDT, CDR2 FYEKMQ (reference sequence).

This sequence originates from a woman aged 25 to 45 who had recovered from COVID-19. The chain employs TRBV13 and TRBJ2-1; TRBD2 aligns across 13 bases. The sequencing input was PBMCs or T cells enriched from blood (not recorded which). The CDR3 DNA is TGTGCCAGCAGCTTACGACTAGCGGGAGGCAATGAGCAGTTCTTC. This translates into CASSLRLAGGNEQFF.